This TCR beta chain derives from a study of T-cell reconstitution after alpha-beta-depleted transplantation in children. Trimming stripped 6 bases from V and 0 bases from J, with 12 bases between. The germline V gene has CDR1 DFQATT and CDR2 SNEGSKA (reference sequence). The CDR3 covers 14 residues. For TCRbeta, the library was prepared with unique molecular identifiers. TCRdb re-called the PCR reads with MiXCR, one entry per CDR3 protein. The sample shows a few hundred thousand distinct CDR3 sequences, more than 9% of them seen only once. Specimen: PBMCs from the stem cell graft donor, collected from the stem cell graft. This rearrangement joins TRBV20-1 to TRBJ2-1; TRBD2 might be the D (6 bases). The clonotype was recovered from a human donor who donated a stem cell graft to a child with SCID. DNA for the CDR3: TGCAGTGCGGGAACGGGGGACTCCTACAATGAGCAGTTCTTC. Amino acids: CSAGTGDSYNEQFF.